This TCR beta chain was obtained from a study of naive and memory T cell subsets. Germline V gene data show CDR1 as MGHRA and CDR2 as YSYEKL. V was clipped by 1 base and J by 5 bases, with 9 bases between them. This CDR3 is 13 amino acids long. The beta constant-region primer was an equimolar mix of two oligonucleotides covering TRBC1 and TRBC2. An oligonucleotide with the SP2 primer and a 12-nucleotide UMI was ligated to the cDNA 3' end. Ligated cDNA was amplified by four rounds of PCR with nested alpha and beta constant-region primers and SP2. TCRdb re-derived calls from the UMI-ligation and nested PCR reads in MiXCR, one entry per CDR3 protein. This table holds more than 25,000 distinct CDR3 sequences, 9.5% to 12% found once. EMRA cells were CD45RA+CD27-, and effector memory cells CD45RA-CD27-. Study-wide findings and caveats: Over 90% of naive TCR sequences appeared only once, unlike memory subsets.

This clonotype is labeled medium-sized. Its specificity is unknown. The sequencing sample was made of effector memory CD4+ T cells from blood. Subset described: effector memory, CD45RA- CD27-. The sequence came from a human donor in good health. V gene TRBV4-1 combines with J gene TRBJ2-7; no clear D gene. CDR3 loop: CASSQVVRDEQYF. The CDR3 DNA follows: TGCGCCAGCAGCCAAGTAGTAAGAGACGAGCAGTACTTC.